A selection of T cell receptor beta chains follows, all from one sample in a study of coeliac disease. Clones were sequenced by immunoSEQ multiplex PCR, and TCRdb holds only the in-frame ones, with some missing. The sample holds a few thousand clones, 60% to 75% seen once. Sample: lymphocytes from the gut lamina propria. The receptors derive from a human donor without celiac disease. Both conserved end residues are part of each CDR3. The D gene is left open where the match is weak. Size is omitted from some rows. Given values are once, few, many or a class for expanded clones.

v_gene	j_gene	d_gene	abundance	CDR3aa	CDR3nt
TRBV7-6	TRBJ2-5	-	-	CASSLVGGYQETQYF	TGTGCCAGCAGCTTAGTCGGAGGGTACCAAGAGACCCAGTACTTC
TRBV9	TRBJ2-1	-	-	CASSVDSYNEQFF	TGTGCCAGCAGCGTAGACAGTTACAATGAGCAGTTCTTC
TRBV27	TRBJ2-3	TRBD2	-	CASSILAGAVDTQYF	TGTGCCAGCAGTATACTAGCGGGAGCAGTAGATACGCAGTATTTT
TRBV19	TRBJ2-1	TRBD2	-	CASSRSGRYNEQFF	TGTGCCAGTAGTCGTAGCGGGAGGTACAATGAGCAGTTCTTC
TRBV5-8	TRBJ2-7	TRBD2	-	CASSLLVVAGVAYEQYF	TGTGCCAGCAGCTTGTTGGTCGTGGCGGGGGTCGCGTACGAGCAGTACTTC
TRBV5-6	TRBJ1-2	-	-	CASSFPSSSYGYTF	TGTGCCAGCAGCTTCCCGAGTTCGAGCTATGGCTACACCTTC
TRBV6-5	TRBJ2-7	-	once	CASRPGGTVAYEQYF	TGTGCCAGCAGGCCCGGGGGAACAGTCGCCTACGAGCAGTACTTC
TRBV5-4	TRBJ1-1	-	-	CASSLRRGDTEAFF	TGTGCCAGCAGCTTGAGGCGGGGAGACACTGAAGCTTTCTTT
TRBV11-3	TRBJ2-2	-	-	CASSQNGELFF	TGTGCCAGCTCCCAGAATGGGGAGCTGTTTTTT
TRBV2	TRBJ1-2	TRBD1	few	CASTGGYYGYTF	TGTGCCAGCACAGGGGGGTACTATGGCTACACCTTC
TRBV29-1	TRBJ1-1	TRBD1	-	CSAGDRVDTEAFF	TGCAGCGCCGGGGACAGGGTGGACACTGAAGCTTTCTTT
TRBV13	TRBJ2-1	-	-	CASSLRRSGVEQFF	TGTGCCAGCAGCTTGAGGAGATCGGGGGTGGAGCAGTTCTTC
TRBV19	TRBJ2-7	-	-	CATSLDSSYEQYF	TGTGCCACCTCCTTAGACAGCTCCTACGAGCAGTACTTC
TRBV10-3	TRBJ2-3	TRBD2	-	CAISVWASGTGNTQYF	TGTGCCATCAGTGTTTGGGCTAGCGGGACGGGGAATACGCAGTATTTT
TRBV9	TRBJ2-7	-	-	CASSVAWGDEQYF	TGTGCCAGCAGCGTAGCTTGGGGGGACGAGCAGTACTTC
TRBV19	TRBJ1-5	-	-	CASSIWRQGNQPQHF	TGTGCCAGTAGTATTTGGCGGCAGGGGAACCAGCCCCAGCATTTT
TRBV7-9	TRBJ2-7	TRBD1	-	CASRATTGGSYEQYF	TGTGCCAGCAGAGCTACAACAGGGGGCTCCTACGAGCAGTACTTC
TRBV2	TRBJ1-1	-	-	CASRVQQNTEAFF	TGTGCCAGCAGAGTACAGCAGAACACTGAAGCTTTCTTT
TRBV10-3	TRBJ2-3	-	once	CAISDRRGPTDTQYF	TGTGCCATCAGTGACCGGCGGGGGCCCACAGATACGCAGTATTTT
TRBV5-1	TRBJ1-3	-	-	CASSLDSSGNTIYF	TGCGCCAGCAGCTTGGATTCTTCTGGAAACACCATATATTTT
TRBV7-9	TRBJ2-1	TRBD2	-	CASSLTSGYYNEQFF	TGTGCCAGCAGCTTGACTAGCGGATACTACAATGAGCAGTTCTTC
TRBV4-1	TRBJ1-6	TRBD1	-	CASSQDRAGTDNSPLHF	TGCGCCAGCAGCCAGGACAGAGCCGGGACAGATAATTCACCCCTCCACTTT
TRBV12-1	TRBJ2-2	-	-	CASSRRLLARGSGELFF	TGTGCCAGCAGCCGACGACTCCTAGCGCGTGGGTCCGGGGAGCTGTTTTTT
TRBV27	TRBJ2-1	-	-	CASTTSEAVKNNEQFF	TGTGCCAGCACCACATCAGAGGCAGTAAAGAACAATGAGCAGTTCTTC
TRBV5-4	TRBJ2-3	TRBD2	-	CASSHEREKTDTQYF	TGTGCCAGCAGCCACGAGCGGGAGAAGACAGATACGCAGTATTTT
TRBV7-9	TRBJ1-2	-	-	CASSLVGRSYGYTF	TGTGCCAGCAGCTTGGTGGGGCGGAGCTATGGCTACACCTTC
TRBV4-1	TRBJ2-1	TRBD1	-	CASSQDPGQPYNEQFF	TGCGCCAGCAGCCAGGACCCGGGACAGCCTTACAATGAGCAGTTCTTC
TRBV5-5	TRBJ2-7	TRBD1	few	CASSSPGQASYEQYF	TGTGCCAGCAGCTCTCCGGGACAGGCCTCCTACGAGCAGTACTTC
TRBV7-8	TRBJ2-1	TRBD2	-	CASSLGLAGGTNEQFF	TGTGCCAGCAGCTTGGGACTAGCGGGAGGGACCAATGAGCAGTTCTTC
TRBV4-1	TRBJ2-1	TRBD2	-	CASSHPESGSLYNEQFF	TGCGCCAGCAGCCACCCCGAAAGCGGGAGCCTCTACAATGAGCAGTTCTTC
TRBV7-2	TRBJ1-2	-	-	CASSAAGPLERYTF	TGTGCCAGCAGCGCAGCGGGCCCTCTTGAGCGCTACACCTTC
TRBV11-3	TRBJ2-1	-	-	CASSLAPYEQFF	TGTGCCAGCAGCTTAGCTCCGTATGAGCAGTTCTTC
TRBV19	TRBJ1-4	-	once	CASSMLGVEYEKLFF	TGTGCCAGTAGTATGTTGGGAGTGGAGTATGAAAAACTGTTTTTT
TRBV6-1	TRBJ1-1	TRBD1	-	CASSDDRANTEAFF	TGTGCCAGCAGTGACGACAGGGCGAACACTGAAGCTTTCTTT
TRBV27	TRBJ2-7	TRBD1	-	CASSLGQNYEQYF	TGTGCCAGCAGCTTGGGACAGAACTACGAGCAGTACTTC
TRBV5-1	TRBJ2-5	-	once	CASSLSGDQETQYF	TGCGCCAGCAGCTTGTCAGGGGACCAAGAGACCCAGTACTTC
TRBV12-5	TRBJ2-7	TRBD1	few	CASGRDRVGDEQYF	TGTGCTAGTGGTCGCGACAGGGTGGGCGACGAGCAGTACTTC
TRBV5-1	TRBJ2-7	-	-	CASSLPGEWDEQYF	TGCGCCAGCAGCTTGCCGGGGGAATGGGACGAGCAGTACTTC
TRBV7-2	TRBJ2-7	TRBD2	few	CASSLSGGRTSGIGEQYF	TGTGCCAGCAGCTTAAGCGGGGGGAGGACTAGCGGGATAGGAGAGCAGTACTTC
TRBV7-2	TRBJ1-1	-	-	CASDRGGLAEAFF	TGTGCCAGCGATAGAGGAGGTTTGGCTGAAGCTTTCTTT
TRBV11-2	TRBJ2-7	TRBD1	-	CASSPLGTGSYEQYF	TGTGCCAGCAGCCCGCTGGGGACAGGTTCCTACGAGCAGTACTTC
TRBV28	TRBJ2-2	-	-	CASSFRGGISGELFF	TGTGCCAGCAGTTTTCGAGGAGGAATTTCCGGGGAGCTGTTTTTT
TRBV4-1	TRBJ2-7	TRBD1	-	CASSQVGGTGFEEQYF	TGCGCCAGCAGCCAAGTCGGCGGGACAGGGTTCGAGGAGCAGTACTTC
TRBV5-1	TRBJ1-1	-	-	CASSQNPGAPNTEAFF	TGCGCCAGCAGCCAGAACCCAGGGGCACCGAACACTGAAGCTTTCTTT
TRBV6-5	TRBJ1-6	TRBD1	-	CAGSDRGRDSPLHF	TGTGCCGGCAGTGACAGGGGTAGGGATTCACCCCTCCACTTT
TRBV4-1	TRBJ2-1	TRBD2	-	CASSRLAGDYNEQFF	TGCGCCAGCAGCCGCCTAGCGGGGGATTACAATGAGCAGTTCTTC
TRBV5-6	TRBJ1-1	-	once	CASSPYTRAGGTEAFF	TGTGCCAGCAGCCCCTACACCAGAGCCGGGGGCACTGAAGCTTTCTTT
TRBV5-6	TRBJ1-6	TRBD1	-	CASSFRDREDF	TGTGCCAGCAGCTTCCGGGACAGGGAGGACTTT
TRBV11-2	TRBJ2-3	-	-	CASSQGDTQYF	TGTGCCAGCAGCCAGGGGGATACGCAGTATTTT
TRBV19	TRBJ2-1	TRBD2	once	CASSIDPSGRLYNEQFF	TGTGCCAGTAGTATAGACCCTAGCGGGAGGCTATACAATGAGCAGTTCTTC
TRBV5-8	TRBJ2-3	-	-	CASSLEGLAPDTQYF	TGTGCCAGCAGCTTGGAGGGGTTAGCCCCAGATACGCAGTATTTT
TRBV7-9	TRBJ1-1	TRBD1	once	CASSLNTGGAVTEAFF	TGTGCCAGCAGCCTAAATACAGGGGGCGCGGTCACTGAAGCTTTCTTT
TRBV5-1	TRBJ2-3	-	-	CASSLVGATDTQYF	TGCGCCAGCAGCTTGGTGGGGGCCACGGATACGCAGTATTTT
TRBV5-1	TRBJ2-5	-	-	CASSGTSWETQYF	TGCGCCAGCAGTGGTACTAGCTGGGAGACCCAGTACTTC
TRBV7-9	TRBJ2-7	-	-	CAGSPTGAYEQYF	TGTGCCGGGTCCCCGACGGGGGCCTACGAGCAGTACTTC